Sequencing of this TCR beta chain was carried out in a study of blood T cell repertoires in COVID-19. Background on the study: Acute and convalescent COVID-19 specimens originated in the United States, Italy and Spain. Nucleic acid was either cDNA or gDNA, and it came from T cells, B-cell-depleted T cells, or PBMCs.

Original processing notes: For nucleated cells, counts were estimated from reference gene primer amplification. Sequenced by immunoSEQ multiplex PCR; TCRdb stores in-frame clones only, minus some. The V and J calls and clone size come from that table; D and trimming were worked out from the DNA. This table holds hundreds of thousands of clones, about 86% found once. Germline V CDR1 and CDR2: LNHDA, SQIVND (reference sequence). The CDR3 is 15 residues long. V gave up 5 bases and J gave up 2 bases; unmatched junction bases: 4. This TCR derives from an elderly woman with acute or convalescent COVID-19. Sample: peripheral blood. V gene TRBV19 combines with J gene TRBJ1-2; TRBD1 aligns across 11 bases. The CDR3 DNA sequence: TGTGCCAGTAGTCTTCGGACAGGGGGCAACTATGGCTACACCTTC. This encodes CASSLRTGGNYGYTF. The full variable domain, completed using reference TRBV19 and TRBJ1-2, is DGGITQSPKYLFRKEGQNVTLSCEQNLNHDAMYWYRQDPGQGLRLIYYSQIVNDFQKGDIAEGYSVSREKKESFPLTVTSAQKNPTAFYLCASSLRTGGNYGYTFGSGTRLTVV.